The 31 T cell receptor beta chains below all came from one sample that was sequenced in a study of CD8 T cells in ankylosing spondylitis. TCRdb independently ran MiXCR on the 5' RACE reads; one entry per CDR3 protein. The table records some 270,000 distinct CDR3 sequences, more than 25% of them present only once. Sequenced material: blood, either unsorted or a sorted T cell fraction (not recorded which). These receptor sequences come from a male donor with ankylosing spondylitis or in good health (not recorded which).

The chain is built from TRBV2 and TRBJ2-5; D possibly corresponds to TRBD2 (6 bases). Germline lookup yields CDR1 SNHLY and CDR2 FYNNEI. The CDR3 sequence is 12 residues long. Trimming pared 8 bases from V and 2 bases from J, leaving 9 bases between. The CDR3 sequence: CASGLLQETQYF. The DNA for the CDR3 is TGTGCCAGCGGACTACTACAAGAGACCCAGTACTTC.

This clonotype was seen more than once but under ten times. V is TRBV27 and J is TRBJ2-1; 9 bases map to TRBD2. Losses at the gene ends were 5 bases for V and 8 bases for J; bases not matched to a gene: 10. The CDR3 totals 15 residues. CDR1 is MNHEY and CDR2 is SMNVEV in the germline V gene (reference sequence). As DNA, the CDR3 is TGTGCCAGCAGTCAAAAATTAGCGGGGGCCGATGAGCAGTTCTTC. It specifies CASSQKLAGADEQFF.

This clonotype was counted ten times or more. This sequence joins TRBV20-1 and TRBJ2-7, with a tentative D call TRBD2 (6 bases). V was trimmed by 8 bases and J by 4 bases, leaving 15 bases between them. Germline V lookup: CDR1 DFQATT, CDR2 SNEGSKA (reference sequence). The CDR3 runs 12 residues. The CDR3, as DNA: TGCAGTCGGGGCGGGGACGGATACGAGCAGTACTTC. Amino acid sequence: CSRGGDGYEQYF.

This clonotype was counted a few times. V gene TRBV27 combines with J gene TRBJ2-1, with TRBD2 matching 11 bases. V shed 4 bases, J shed 3 bases, and the junction held 2 bases outside the gene matches. Germline V gene data show CDR1 as MNHEY and CDR2 as SMNVEV (reference sequence). The CDR3 consists of 15 residues. The DNA of the CDR3 is TGTGCCAGCAGTTCGGGACTAGCGGACTACAATGAGCAGTTCTTC. It is translated as CASSSGLADYNEQFF.

The rearrangement uses TRBV3-1 and TRBJ2-7; 11 nucleotides match TRBD2. The trim removed 1 base at V and 4 bases at J, leaving 6 bases unmatched. The CDR3 consists of 16 residues. Looked up from germline, CDR1 is LGHDT and CDR2 is YNNKEL (reference sequence). Here the CDR3 reads CASSQAGGLAGYEQYF. The CDR3 region has the DNA TGTGCCAGCAGCCAAGCTGGCGGACTAGCGGGTTACGAGCAGTACTTC.

The V call is TRBV27, the J call TRBJ1-1; TRBD1 is a possible D gene (5 bases). The CDR3 length is 16 residues. Trimming removed 7 bases at V and 0 bases at J, with 18 bases between. Germline assignment: CDR1 MNHEY and CDR2 SMNVEV (reference sequence). The CDR3 coding sequence is TGTGCCAGCACTTTTTCCGGACAAACTATGAACACTGAAGCTTTCTTT. It specifies CASTFSGQTMNTEAFF.

This clonotype has just a few counts. The chain uses TRBV12-3 or TRBV12-4 and TRBJ2-3; D unresolved. Trimming shortened V by 6 bases and J by 4 bases, and 8 bases separated the two germline ends. The CDR3 contains 12 residues. Written as DNA, the CDR3 is TGTGCCAGCAGAAAAACGGCAGATACGCAGTATTTT. This translates into CASRKTADTQYF.

This clonotype turned up a few times. This chain connects TRBV5-1 to TRBJ2-7; 8 bases map to TRBD1. Germline CDR1 SGHRS, CDR2 YFSETQ. This CDR3 is 14 amino acids long. After removal of 3 bases from V and 2 bases from J, the junction contained 4 bases not matched to a gene. CDR3 coding DNA: TGCGCCAGCAGCTCAAGGACAGGGCCCTACGAGCAGTACTTC. This sequence encodes CASSSRTGPYEQYF.

The chain has TRBV7-9 and TRBJ2-3; 9 bases fit TRBD2. This CDR3 region has 16 residues. The J segment lost 2 bases and the V segment lost 1 base, leaving 4 bases of the junction unmatched. Germline V gives CDR1 SEHNR, CDR2 FQNEAQ (reference sequence). In DNA, the CDR3 is TGTGCCAGCAGCTTAGATCTAGCGGGGAACACAGATACGCAGTATTTT. Protein product: CASSLDLAGNTDTQYF. The full variable domain, its missing parts supplied by reference TRBV7-9 and TRBJ2-3, is DTGVSQNPRHKITKRGQNVTFRCDPISEHNRLYWYRQTLGQGPEFLTYFQNEAQLEKSRLLSDRFSAERPKGSFSTLEIQRTEQGDSAMYLCASSLDLAGNTDTQYFGPGTRLTVL.

The count of this clonotype is one. This chain links TRBV18 with TRBJ2-7; a weak D match, TRBD2 (6 bases). Trimming cost V 4 bases and J 2 bases, with 12 bases left between them. Germline V gene data show CDR1 as KGHSH and CDR2 as LQKENI. The CDR3 is made up of 14 amino acids. CDR3 amino acids: CASSRGAQTYEQYF. The CDR3, as DNA: TGTGCCAGCTCACGCGGGGCCCAAACCTACGAGCAGTACTTC.

This clonotype was seen only a few times. This chain joins TRBV24-1 and TRBJ2-1; 8 positions match TRBD1. Germline trimming cut 4 bases from V and 7 bases from J; bases unmatched to any gene: 2. The CDR3 spans 13 residues. Germline V gives CDR1 KGHDR, CDR2 SFDVKD. The CDR3: CATSETGGNEQFF. CDR3 DNA: TGTGCCACCAGTGAAACAGGGGGTAATGAGCAGTTCTTC.

The V and J genes are TRBV27 and TRBJ2-3; 9 bases are a match to TRBD2. The CDR3 consists of 15 residues. Germline CDR1 MNHEY, CDR2 SMNVEV (reference sequence). Trimming removed 0 bases from V and 3 bases from J; junction bases left unmatched: 1. CDR3 DNA: TGTGCCAGCAGTTTATCTAGCGGGGGTACAGATACGCAGTATTTT. Translation gives CASSLSSGGTDTQYF.

The chain is built from TRBV7-2 and TRBJ2-5; D possibly matches TRBD1 or TRBD2 (5 bases each). The V and J ends lost 3 bases and 4 bases respectively, with 12 bases between them. From germline, CDR1 is SGHTA and CDR2 FQGNSA. The CDR3 extends over 14 amino acids. This CDR3 reads CASSFSWGPETQYF. CDR3 nucleotide sequence: TGTGCCAGCAGCTTCTCATGGGGACCAGAGACCCAGTACTTC.

This clonotype came up a few times. The V call is TRBV12-3 or TRBV12-4, the J call TRBJ1-2, with D perhaps TRBD1 (6 bases). This CDR3 comprises 13 residues. V was trimmed by 6 bases and J by 2 bases, leaving 10 bases between them. The CDR3 sequence is CASSFGQNYGYTF. The CDR3 nucleotides are TGTGCCAGCAGCTTTGGACAGAACTATGGCTACACCTTC.

This clonotype appeared a few times. This chain joins TRBV5-5 and TRBJ2-1; D gene unclear. CDR3 size: 16 residues. The V and J ends lost 0 bases and 3 bases respectively, with 13 bases between them. Per the germline V gene, CDR1 is SGHKS and CDR2 is YYEKEE (reference sequence). CDR3 amino acids: CASSLGSLRLYNEQFF. The CDR3 region has the DNA TGTGCCAGCAGCTTGGGGAGCTTAAGGCTCTACAATGAGCAGTTCTTC.

The V gene is TRBV20-1, the J gene TRBJ2-7; unclear D gene. From germline, CDR1 is DFQATT and CDR2 SNEGSKA (reference sequence). V was clipped by 0 bases and J by 7 bases, with 10 bases between them. There are 12 residues in the CDR3. CDR3 protein: CSAREYQLEQYF. The CDR3 DNA reads as TGCAGTGCTAGAGAGTATCAATTGGAGCAGTACTTC.

This clonotype appeared a few times. CDR3 DNA sequence: TGCAGTGCTAGAGTGGACAGGGTGTTAACCGGGGAGCTGTTTTTT. As protein: CSARVDRVLTGELFF. The V gene is TRBV20-1, the J gene TRBJ2-2, with TRBD1 identical over 8 bases. Per germline, CDR1 DFQATT and CDR2 SNEGSKA (reference sequence). V lost 1 base, J lost 5 bases, and 6 bases stayed unmatched. The CDR3 contains 15 residues.

This chain connects TRBV10-2 to TRBJ2-3, with TRBD2 matching 12 bases. With 6 bases clipped from V and 6 bases from J, the junction kept 10 bases outside the gene matches. This CDR3 has 16 residues. Germline values: CDR1 WSHSY, CDR2 SAAADI. CDR3 coding DNA: TGCGCCAGCAGCCGGGCTAGCGGGGGGGCAGCTGATACGCAGTATTTT. Its translation is CASSRASGGAADTQYF.

This clonotype was picked up a small number of times. This sequence joins TRBV12-3 or TRBV12-4 and TRBJ2-7; D unresolved. The V gene lost 8 bases and the J gene lost 4 bases, with 15 bases spanning the gap. CDR3 size: 13 residues. CDR3 protein: CASALSHGYEQYF. As DNA, the CDR3 is TGTGCCAGCGCATTATCCCACGGTTACGAGCAGTACTTC.

This sequence joins TRBV5-6 and TRBJ2-5; D unresolved. V was clipped by 3 bases and J by 5 bases, with 23 bases between them. CDR3 size: 17 residues. Germline assignment: CDR1 SGHDT and CDR2 YYEEEE. The CDR3 is CASSSVSLPARPETQYF. For the CDR3, the DNA is TGTGCCAGCAGCTCCGTAAGTTTGCCAGCTCGTCCCGAGACCCAGTACTTC. Complete variable domain (other parts from reference TRBV5-6 and TRBJ2-5): DAGVTQSPTHLIKTRGQQVTLRCSPKSGHDTVSWYQQALGQGPQFIFQYYEEEERQRGNFPDRFSGHQFPNYSSELNVNALLLGDSALYLCASSSVSLPARPETQYFGPGTRLLVL.

The V call is TRBV20-1, the J call TRBJ2-5, with D unresolved. Germline V gene data show CDR1 as DFQATT and CDR2 as SNEGSKA (reference sequence). The CDR3 sequence is 10 residues long. V was pared by 5 bases and J by 4 bases, with 5 bases between. This chain's CDR3 is CSAPLETQYF. The CDR3 coding sequence is TGCAGTGCTCCCTTAGAGACCCAGTACTTC.

V usage is TRBV6-1 and J usage is TRBJ2-1; 13 bases line up with TRBD2. The length of the CDR3 is 16 residues. V was clipped by 9 bases and J by 6 bases; unmatched bases: 11. The germline V gene has CDR1 MNHNS and CDR2 SASEGT. The CDR3 sequence: CARDRLAGGRTNEQFF. CDR3 coding DNA: TGTGCCAGGGACCGACTAGCGGGGGGACGAACCAATGAGCAGTTCTTC.

V gene TRBV25-1 combines with J gene TRBJ1-2; D remains unclear. CDR3 length equals 12 residues. Trimming cost V 4 bases and J 7 bases, with 10 bases left between them. Germline lookup yields CDR1 MGHDK and CDR2 SYGVNS. This CDR3 reads CASSGPVAGYTF. The DNA for the CDR3 is TGTGCCAGCAGTGGCCCAGTTGCTGGCTACACCTTC.

This clonotype has more than one count but fewer than ten. The chain links TRBV20-1 to TRBJ1-4, with D perhaps TRBD1 (5 bases). CDR3 length equals 13 residues. Germline lookup yields CDR1 DFQATT and CDR2 SNEGSKA (reference sequence). V lost 1 base, J lost 8 bases, and 11 bases lay in between. The DNA for the CDR3 is TGCAGTGCTAGAGGGACAAGTAAGGAAAAACTGTTTTTT. It encodes CSARGTSKEKLFF.

The genes are TRBV6-1 and TRBJ2-7; D perhaps matches TRBD2 (5 bases). Germline values: CDR1 MNHNS, CDR2 SASEGT. The CDR3 contains 14 residues. Between the trimmed V and J ends, which lost 5 bases and 7 bases, there was a span of 18 bases. The chain's CDR3 is CASSIYEGLREQYF. The DNA for the CDR3 is TGTGCCAGCAGTATATATGAGGGTTTGCGGGAGCAGTACTTC.

This chain joins TRBV4-2 and TRBJ2-3, with 9 nucleotides matching TRBD2. Per the germline V gene, CDR1 is LGHNA and CDR2 is YNFKEQ. V lost 1 base, J lost 1 base, and 3 bases stayed unmatched. The CDR3 covers 16 residues. The CDR3 nucleotides read TGTGCCAGCAGCCAAGGCCCTAGCGGGGGCACAGATACGCAGTATTTT. Translated, it gives CASSQGPSGGTDTQYF.

The chain carries TRBV10-3 and TRBJ2-5; D tentatively reads TRBD1 or TRBD2 (5 bases each). CDR3 length: 15 amino acids. Trimming cost V 0 bases and J 2 bases, with 10 bases left between them. The germline V gene encodes CDR1 ENHRY and CDR2 SYGVKD. This CDR3 reads CAISESGTGQETQYF. The CDR3 DNA is TGTGCCATCAGTGAGTCCGGGACGGGGCAAGAGACCCAGTACTTC.

The V call is TRBV12-3 or TRBV12-4, the J call TRBJ2-1; a weak D match, TRBD2 (7 bases). With 7 bases removed from V and 2 bases from J, the gap between germline ends came to 18 bases. The CDR3 is 16 amino acids. The CDR3 protein is CASIPGGGGAYNEQFF. The CDR3 DNA reads TGTGCCAGCATCCCGGGGGGTGGGGGCGCCTACAATGAGCAGTTCTTC.

This sequence joins TRBV12-3 or TRBV12-4 and TRBJ1-1; D unresolved. This CDR3 is built from 13 residues. The V and J ends lost 3 bases and 1 base respectively, with 6 bases between them. The CDR3 DNA is TGTGCCAGCAGTTTTTACCAGAACACTGAAGCTTTCTTT. The encoded protein is CASSFYQNTEAFF.

The chain is built from TRBV6-4 and TRBJ2-3, with 8 nucleotides matching TRBD1. V was pared by 9 bases and J by 5 bases, with 13 bases of the junction left unmatched. This CDR3 has 15 amino acids. Germline V gene lookup returns CDR1 MRHNA and CDR2 SNTAGT. CDR3 DNA sequence: TGTGCCAGTACAGCCGGGACAGGTTTTCAAGATACGCAGTATTTT. This codes for CASTAGTGFQDTQYF.

This clonotype was seen more than once but under ten times. The V and J genes are TRBV11-2 and TRBJ2-3, with D uncertain. This CDR3 region has 12 residues. V dropped 5 bases and J dropped 4 bases, with 7 bases sitting between them. Germline-derived CDR1 and CDR2 are SGHAT and FQNNGV. CDR3: CASSPLSDTQYF. CDR3 DNA: TGTGCCAGCAGCCCCCTTTCAGATACGCAGTATTTT.